Following are 14 T cell receptor beta chains from one sample sequenced in a study of control samples from healthy donors and cancer patients. Produced via immunoSEQ multiplex PCR; TCRdb's table is partial and in-frame only. The sample lists around 130,000 clones, around nine tenths occurring once. The sequenced sample was blood. The receptors were gathered from a man aged 50 or older in good health.

This rearrangement joins TRBV2 to TRBJ2-2, with TRBD1 as a possible D gene (6 bases). CDR1 and CDR2 from the germline V gene are SNHLY and FYNNEI. V was pared by 3 bases and J by 0 bases, with 11 bases between. The CDR3 length is 16 residues. CDR3 protein: CASSDQGPSNTGELFF. The CDR3 nucleotides read TGTGCCAGCAGTGACCAGGGGCCCTCGAACACCGGGGAGCTGTTTTTT.

This rearrangement joins TRBV6-6 to TRBJ1-2; D is uncertain. The CDR3 length is 12 residues. CDR1 and CDR2 from the germline V gene are MNHNY and SVGAGI (reference sequence). V lost 6 bases, J lost 8 bases, and 13 bases lay in between. The CDR3 loop reads CASSSPPAGYTF. CDR3 nucleotide sequence: TGTGCCAGCAGCTCCCCCCCAGCAGGCTACACCTTC.

CDR3 sequence reads: CASSLQFLDTEAFF. In DNA form, the CDR3 reads TGCGCCAGCAGCTTACAATTTTTGGACACTGAAGCTTTCTTT. The chain joins TRBV5-1 to TRBJ1-1, with D hard to call. CDR1 and CDR2 from the germline V gene are SGHRS and YFSETQ. Trimming stripped 2 bases from V and 3 bases from J, with 11 bases between. There are 14 residues in the CDR3.

The chain is built from TRBV11-2 and TRBJ2-3; 9 bases are a match to TRBD2. This CDR3 contains 17 residues. Germline-derived CDR1 and CDR2 are SGHAT and FQNNGV. After removal of 5 bases from V and 3 bases from J, the junction contained 12 bases not matched to a gene. The CDR3 protein is CASSVALLAGGTDTQYF. The CDR3 nucleotides are TGTGCCAGCAGCGTGGCCCTACTAGCGGGCGGGACAGATACGCAGTATTTT.

The chain joins TRBV19 to TRBJ2-7; 8 bases fit TRBD1. The CDR3 contains 13 residues. Losses at the gene ends were 6 bases for V and 5 bases for J; bases not matched to a gene: 6. The germline CDR1 and CDR2 sequences are LNHDA and SQIVND (reference sequence). The CDR3 loop reads CASSPTGVHEQYF. CDR3 bases: TGTGCCAGTAGCCCGACAGGGGTCCACGAGCAGTACTTC.

The chain links TRBV19 to TRBJ1-1; D perhaps matches TRBD1 (6 bases). Germline loops: CDR1 LNHDA, CDR2 SQIVND (reference sequence). Trimming removed 3 bases at V and 2 bases at J, with 13 bases between. This CDR3 contains 15 residues. The CDR3 protein is CASSILGGGNTEAFF. CDR3 coding DNA: TGTGCCAGTAGTATCCTGGGGGGGGGCAACACTGAAGCTTTCTTT.

This clone was detected many times. The CDR3 DNA reads as TGTGCCAGCAGTGAAGCGAGTGTTTCCCAGCATTTT. Protein product: CASSEASVSQHF. This chain uses TRBV6-1 with TRBJ1-5; D is ambiguous. Trimming took 0 bases from V and 11 from J, leaving 8 bases between them. The CDR3 loop spans 12 amino acids. CDR1 is MNHNS, CDR2 SASEGT, per germline.

The chain combines TRBV7-6 with TRBJ2-5, with D possibly being TRBD2 (6 bases). CDR3 length: 15 amino acids. V lost 5 bases and J 2 bases, leaving 15 bases between the germline ends. Germline loops: CDR1 SGHVS, CDR2 FNYEAQ. CDR3: CASSTIFGRQETQYF. In DNA form, the CDR3 reads TGTGCCAGCAGCACAATTTTCGGGAGACAAGAGACCCAGTACTTC. Full variable domain (rest looked up from reference TRBV7-6 and TRBJ2-5): GAGVSQSPRYKVTKRGQDVALRCDPISGHVSLYWYRQALGQGPEFLTYFNYEAQQDKSGLPNDRFSAERPEGSISTLTIQRTEQRDSAMYRCASSTIFGRQETQYFGPGTRLLVL.

CDR3 sequence: CASSPGQLIASTEAFF. Written as DNA, the CDR3 is TGTGCCAGCAGCCCGGGACAGCTAATCGCGTCCACTGAAGCTTTCTTT. The chain joins TRBV4-2 to TRBJ1-1; 7 positions agree with TRBD1. V lost 4 bases and J lost 4; bases outside the gene matches: 12. Per germline, CDR1 LGHNA and CDR2 YNFKEQ. The CDR3 length is 16 residues.

The chain recombines TRBV6-5 with TRBJ2-1, with 7 bases that match TRBD2. V trimming: 0 bases; J trimming: 8 bases; junction bases outside the gene matches: 10. In germline, CDR1 is MNHEY, CDR2 SVGAGI. The CDR3 contains 16 residues. The CDR3 is CASSYSSTSRGDEQFF. DNA for the CDR3: TGTGCCAGCAGTTACTCTTCGACTAGCCGTGGGGATGAGCAGTTCTTC.

This clone is a singleton in its sample. V gene TRBV14 combines with J gene TRBJ2-2; TRBD1 aligns across 10 bases. From germline, CDR1 is SGHDN and CDR2 FVKESK. The CDR3 loop spans 16 amino acids. V shed 4 bases, J shed 5 bases, and the junction held 7 bases outside the gene matches. The CDR3 bases are TGTGCCAGCAGCCTGAGGACAGGGGGTTCAACCGGGGAGCTGTTTTTT. Translation: CASSLRTGGSTGELFF.

This chain joins TRBV28 and TRBJ2-1; 16 nucleotides match TRBD2. V gave up 6 bases and J gave up 4 bases; unmatched junction bases: 9. The CDR3 spans 18 residues. Germline V gene lookup returns CDR1 MDHEN and CDR2 SYDVKM. The DNA of the CDR3 is TGTGCCAGCAGCCGGGCCGGGACTAGCGGGGGGGCATACAATGAGCAGTTCTTC. Translating it yields CASSRAGTSGGAYNEQFF.

This sequence joins TRBV5-5 and TRBJ2-1; D tentatively fits TRBD1 or TRBD2 (6 bases each). V was shortened by 1 base and J by 4 bases, with 18 bases between the two germline ends. This CDR3 is built from 17 residues. Germline values: CDR1 SGHKS, CDR2 YYEKEE (reference sequence). Here the CDR3 reads CASSLLRGASNYNEQFF. Here the CDR3 DNA reads TGTGCCAGCAGCTTGTTGAGGGGGGCCTCTAATTACAATGAGCAGTTCTTC. Based on the CDR3 plus reference TRBV5-5 and TRBJ2-1, the full variable domain is DAGVTQSPTHLIKTRGQQVTLRCSPISGHKSVSWYQQVLGQGPQFIFQYYEKEERGRGNFPDRFSARQFPNYSSELNVNALLLGDSALYLCASSLLRGASNYNEQFFGPGTRLTVL.

The CDR3 nucleotides are TGCGCCAGTAACTCCGACAGGGCGAACACCGGGGAGCTGTTTTTT. Translated, it gives CASNSDRANTGELFF. The J gene is TRBJ2-2, the V gene TRBV10-1; 7 bases fit TRBD1. The V gene end was trimmed by 9 bases and the J gene end by 0 bases; junction bases not matched to a gene: 7. Germline lookup yields CDR1 WNHNN and CDR2 SYGVQD (reference sequence). The CDR3 loop spans 15 amino acids.